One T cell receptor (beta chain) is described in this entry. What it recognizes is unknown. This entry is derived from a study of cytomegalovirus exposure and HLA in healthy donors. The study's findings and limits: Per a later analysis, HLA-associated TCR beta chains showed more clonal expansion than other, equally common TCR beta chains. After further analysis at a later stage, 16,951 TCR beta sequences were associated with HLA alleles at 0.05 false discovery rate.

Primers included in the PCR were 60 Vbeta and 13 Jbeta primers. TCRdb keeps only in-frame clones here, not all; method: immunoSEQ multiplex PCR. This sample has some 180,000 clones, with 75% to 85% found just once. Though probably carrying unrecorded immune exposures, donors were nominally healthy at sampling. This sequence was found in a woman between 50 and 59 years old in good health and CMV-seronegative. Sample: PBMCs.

Here the CDR3 DNA reads TGTGCCAGCAGCCCGACTAGCGGGAGGGCCCTCTCTGGGGCCAACGTCCTGACTTTC. The encoded protein is CASSPTSGRALSGANVLTF. This chain uses TRBV9 with TRBJ2-6; 14 bases agree with TRBD2. The CDR3 spans 19 residues. In germline, CDR1 is SGDLS, CDR2 YYNGEE. V shed 4 bases and J 0 bases; nucleotides not matched to a gene: 6.